The 11 T cell receptor beta chains listed next were all sequenced from one sample in a study of blood T cell repertoires in COVID-19. The table came from immunoSEQ multiplex PCR; TCRdb's copy has only in-frame clones and leaves some out. The table has 150,000 to 200,000 clones, 70% to 90% seen once. The sequenced material came from peripheral blood. The receptors shown here come from a man aged 55 to 69 with active or convalescent COVID-19.

The chain recombines TRBV19 with TRBJ1-2; TRBD1 matches 7 bases. CDR3 size: 16 residues. Unmatched junction bases numbered 17, after V lost 5 bases and J lost 8 bases. Germline CDR1 and CDR2: LNHDA and SQIVND (reference sequence). In nucleotides, the CDR3 is TGTGCCAGTAGTGAACCGGGACAGAGCAATCTTGGAGGCTACACCTTC. Translated, it gives CASSEPGQSNLGGYTF. The full variable domain, rest sourced from reference TRBV19 and TRBJ1-2, is DGGITQSPKYLFRKEGQNVTLSCEQNLNHDAMYWYRQDPGQGLRLIYYSQIVNDFQKGDIAEGYSVSREKKESFPLTVTSAQKNPTAFYLCASSEPGQSNLGGYTFGSGTRLTVV.

This rearrangement joins TRBV6-4 to TRBJ1-5, with D perhaps TRBD1 (5 bases). The germline V gene has CDR1 MRHNA and CDR2 SNTAGT. This CDR3 contains 15 residues. The V end was cut by 2 bases, the J end by 0 bases, with 8 bases between. The CDR3 nucleotides are TGTGCCAGCAGTGACAAAGGGGTTAGCAATCAGCCCCAGCATTTT. Its protein product is CASSDKGVSNQPQHF.

V gene TRBV5-6 combines with J gene TRBJ2-7; 10 bases are shared with TRBD1. The CDR3 covers 16 residues. CDR1 SGHDT and CDR2 YYEEEE come from the germline V gene. With V trimmed by 1 base and J by 1 base, 5 bases remained unmatched. The CDR3 is CASSLFGQGGSYEQYF. CDR3 bases: TGTGCCAGCAGCTTGTTCGGACAGGGGGGTTCCTACGAGCAGTACTTC.

The V and J genes are TRBV19 and TRBJ2-6, with 10 bases lining up with TRBD1. This CDR3 comprises 16 residues. Germline loops: CDR1 LNHDA, CDR2 SQIVND (reference sequence). With 6 bases clipped from V and 1 base from J, the junction kept 3 bases outside the gene matches. In DNA, the CDR3 is TGTGCCAGTAGCCGGACAGGGGGATCTGGGGCCAACGTCCTGACTTTC. Its protein is CASSRTGGSGANVLTF.

The chain employs TRBV24-1 and TRBJ2-3; 7 bases are a match to TRBD1. Losses at the gene ends were 6 bases for V and 1 base for J; bases not matched to a gene: 9. This CDR3 region has 16 residues. Germline-derived CDR1 and CDR2 are KGHDR and SFDVKD. In nucleotides, the CDR3 is TGTGCCACCAGTCATAGCCGGGACAGCCGCACAGATACGCAGTATTTT. Residues: CATSHSRDSRTDTQYF.

The rearrangement joins TRBV20-1 to TRBJ2-5, with unresolved D. Germline CDR1 reads DFQATT; CDR2 reads SNEGSKA (reference sequence). The CDR3 extends over 15 amino acids. V dropped 3 bases and J dropped 5 bases, with 19 bases sitting between them. The chain's CDR3 is CSASEAANPRETQYF. CDR3 nucleotide sequence: TGCAGTGCTAGTGAGGCGGCCAACCCGAGGGAGACCCAGTACTTC.

The chain has TRBV5-4 and TRBJ1-1, with D uncertain. The CDR3 runs to 13 residues. Trimming took 6 bases from V and 1 from J, leaving 10 bases between them. Germline lookup yields CDR1 SGHNT and CDR2 YYREEE (reference sequence). For the CDR3, the DNA is TGTGCCAGCACCGTATCCGGGAACACTGAAGCTTTCTTT. Its translation: CASTVSGNTEAFF.

This clone appeared once. The chain uses TRBV11-2 and TRBJ1-1; no clear D. The CDR3 is 14 amino acids. CDR1 is SGHAT, CDR2 FQNNGV, per germline. Trimming took off 1 base at V and 1 base at J, with 7 bases between the two ends. The CDR3 loop is CASSLVPGNTEAFF. CDR3 bases: TGTGCCAGCAGCTTAGTGCCAGGGAACACTGAAGCTTTCTTT.

This chain joins TRBV4-1 and TRBJ2-2, with D unclear. The V gene lost 1 base and the J gene lost 1 base, with 10 bases spanning the gap. The CDR3 contains 16 residues. CDR1 is MGHRA, CDR2 YSYEKL, per germline. The CDR3 is CASSQARQENTGELFF. For the CDR3, the DNA is TGCGCCAGCAGCCAAGCTAGGCAAGAGAACACCGGGGAGCTGTTTTTT.

The rearrangement links TRBV6-5 to TRBJ2-7, with D possibly TRBD1 on 6 matching bases. The germline V gene has CDR1 MNHEY and CDR2 SVGAGI. Trimming cost V 2 bases and J 2 bases, with 10 bases left between them. CDR3 length equals 14 residues. CDR3 amino acids: CASSYSWTAYEQYF. CDR3 sequence (DNA): TGTGCCAGCAGTTACAGTTGGACAGCCTACGAGCAGTACTTC.

The chain combines TRBV7-3 with TRBJ1-5; perhaps TRBD1 as D (5 bases). V was cut by 2 bases and J by 3 bases, with 23 bases left in between. Germline CDR1 and CDR2: SGHTA and FQGTGA. This CDR3 has 19 amino acids. CDR3 DNA: TGTGCCAGCAGCTTACAGGACCCAGGGATGGTGTCCCACAATCAGCCCCAGCATTTT. Translated: CASSLQDPGMVSHNQPQHF.